Shown below are 29 T cell receptor beta chains from a single sample sequenced in a study of control samples from healthy donors and cancer patients. Clones were read by immunoSEQ multiplex PCR, and TCRdb kept only the in-frame ones, dropping some. This repertoire shows 130,000 or so clones, around nine tenths found once; its top ten account for around 10%. Sequencing was done on a sample of blood. The receptors here all came from a man between 25 and 39 years old in good health.

Only a few counts were recorded for this clone. The chain uses TRBV7-3 and TRBJ2-5; 8 positions match TRBD2. The CDR3 extends over 15 amino acids. After removal of 1 base from V and 4 bases from J, the junction contained 5 bases not matched to a gene. CDR1 and CDR2 (germline): SGHTA, FQGTGA. This chain's CDR3 is CASSLIRGGGETQYF. The DNA for the CDR3 is TGTGCCAGCAGCTTAATTCGGGGGGGCGGAGAGACCCAGTACTTC. Supplemented by reference TRBV7-3 and TRBJ2-5, the full variable domain reads GAGVSQTPSNKVTEKGKYVELRCDPISGHTALYWYRQSLGQGPEFLIYFQGTGAADDSGLPNDRFFAVRPEGSVSTLKIQRTERGDSAVYLCASSLIRGGGETQYFGPGTRLLVL.

The chain couples TRBV6-1 to TRBJ1-4; maybe TRBD1 (5 bases). V was trimmed by 1 base and J by 8 bases, leaving 23 bases between them. CDR3 length: 18 amino acids. CDR1 and CDR2 (germline): MNHNS, SASEGT. In nucleotides, the CDR3 is TGTGCCAGCAGTGAAGGGTCAGGGTCGTGGCGTTTAATCGAAAAACTGTTTTTT. It yields the protein CASSEGSGSWRLIEKLFF.

The chain uses TRBV30 and TRBJ2-7; D gene ambiguous. The CDR3 length is 15 residues. The germline V gene has CDR1 GTSNPN and CDR2 SVGIG (reference sequence). The V gene lost 0 bases and the J gene lost 0 bases, with 12 bases spanning the gap. CDR3 sequence: CAWSVMGTVSYEQYF. The DNA for the CDR3 is TGTGCCTGGAGTGTCATGGGAACAGTCTCCTACGAGCAGTACTTC.

This clone was recorded only once. This chain joins TRBV10-3 and TRBJ1-2; D might be TRBD1 (5 bases). The CDR3 consists of 13 residues. Deletions cut 3 bases from V and 2 bases from J, with 7 bases between. Germline CDR1 ENHRY, CDR2 SYGVKD. In DNA, the CDR3 is TGTGCCATCAGTGACGGGGGGAACTATGGCTACACCTTC. The encoded protein is CAISDGGNYGYTF.

Points on this clone: Other DNA sequences within the sample encode an identical CDR3. V is TRBV4-1 and J is TRBJ1-2, with TRBD1 identical over 9 bases. V shed 11 bases and J 8 bases; nucleotides not matched to a gene: 21. There are 16 residues in the CDR3. Germline CDR1 is MGHRA and CDR2 is YSYEKL. This chain's CDR3 is CASCHGWGGQGEGYTF. DNA for the CDR3: TGCGCCTCCTGCCATGGGTGGGGGGGACAGGGTGAAGGCTACACCTTC.

This clone was seen once. The genes are TRBV7-3 and TRBJ2-3, with a possible D match to TRBD2 (6 bases). The V end was cut by 5 bases, the J end by 7 bases, with 19 bases between. This CDR3 spans 15 amino acids. CDR1 is SGHTA and CDR2 is FQGTGA in the germline V gene. The CDR3 protein is CASSQGGLSVNTQYF. CDR3 nucleotide sequence: TGTGCCAGCAGCCAAGGAGGGCTTAGCGTTAATACGCAGTATTTT.

The rearrangement links TRBV7-2 to TRBJ2-1; D uncertain. The CDR3 spans 14 residues. Germline CDR1 is SGHTA and CDR2 is FQGNSA. Trimming cost V 0 bases and J 7 bases, with 10 bases left between them. The CDR3: CASSLAPAPNEQFF. The CDR3 coding sequence is TGTGCCAGCAGCTTAGCGCCAGCCCCGAATGAGCAGTTCTTC.

The chain has TRBV11-2 and TRBJ1-1; 9 bases are a match to TRBD1. The CDR3 is 15 residues long. V shed 5 bases, J shed 1 base, and the junction held 5 bases outside the gene matches. CDR1 is SGHAT and CDR2 is FQNNGV in the germline V gene. CDR3 DNA sequence: TGTGCCAGCAGCGGCCGGGACAGGGCGAACACTGAAGCTTTCTTT. Its translation: CASSGRDRANTEAFF.

The CDR3 DNA follows: TGTGCCAGCAGCCGGGACAGGGACCCCTCCTACGAGCAGTACTTC. It yields the protein CASSRDRDPSYEQYF. The chain joins TRBV27 to TRBJ2-7; 9 bases match TRBD1. The germline V gene encodes CDR1 MNHEY and CDR2 SMNVEV (reference sequence). The ends lost 6 bases at V and 0 bases at J; junction bases unmatched: 6. This CDR3 region has 15 residues.

The chain recombines TRBV6-6 with TRBJ1-3; D remains ambiguous. This CDR3 is 12 amino acids long. Germline assignment: CDR1 MNHNY and CDR2 SVGAGI (reference sequence). The germline V and J ends were trimmed by 8 bases and 1 base, with 6 bases remaining between them. In DNA form, the CDR3 reads TGTGCCAGCGGGGAATCTGGAAACACCATATATTTT. Translating it yields CASGESGNTIYF.

The chain combines TRBV27 with TRBJ2-2, with unresolved D. Per germline, CDR1 MNHEY and CDR2 SMNVEV (reference sequence). The CDR3 consists of 13 residues. V dropped 2 bases and J dropped 3 bases, with 4 bases sitting between them. CDR3 in amino acids: CASSLGDTGELFF. In DNA form, the CDR3 reads TGTGCCAGCAGTTTAGGGGACACCGGGGAGCTGTTTTTT.

The V gene is TRBV11-3, the J gene TRBJ1-1, with 7 bases matching TRBD1. This CDR3 contains 13 residues. The V and J ends lost 8 bases and 8 bases, in that order; junction bases with no gene match: 11. CDR1 SGHNT and CDR2 YENEEA come from the germline V gene. The CDR3 nucleotides read TGTGCCAGCGGGGAAGACAGGGTGCGGGAAGCTTTCTTT. Encoded protein: CASGEDRVREAFF.

The chain has TRBV11-3 and TRBJ1-1; D perhaps matches TRBD1 (5 bases). The CDR3 spans 12 residues. V shed 1 base and J shed 11 bases, with 11 bases lying between them. Per the germline V gene, CDR1 is SGHNT and CDR2 is YENEEA. For the CDR3, the DNA is TGTGCCAGCAGCTTAGGAGGGGATCGGGCTTTCTTT. Amino acids: CASSLGGDRAFF.

The V call is TRBV12-3 or TRBV12-4, the J call TRBJ1-5, with D hard to call. The CDR3 is 13 amino acids. The germline V and J ends were trimmed by 7 bases and 1 base, with 8 bases remaining between them. The DNA for the CDR3 is TGTGCCAGCAAAAGGGAAAGCAATCAGCCCCAGCATTTT. This sequence encodes CASKRESNQPQHF.

The chain is built from TRBV5-5 and TRBJ1-5, with D maybe TRBD1 (6 bases). This CDR3 is built from 16 residues. The germline CDR1 and CDR2 sequences are SGHKS and YYEKEE (reference sequence). V lost 2 bases to trimming and J lost 3 bases, with 15 bases between them. The chain's CDR3 is CASSFGGARVNQPQHF. The CDR3 nucleotides are TGTGCCAGCAGCTTTGGGGGGGCGCGGGTCAATCAGCCCCAGCATTTT.

This clone turned up a few times. J is TRBJ2-7 and V is TRBV9; the D call may be TRBD1 or TRBD2 (5 bases each). CDR1 is SGDLS, CDR2 YYNGEE, per germline. Trimming took off 4 bases at V and 2 bases at J, with 22 bases between the two ends. The CDR3 covers 17 residues. The DNA for the CDR3 is TGTGCCAGCAGCCCCTACATCACAAGGGGTAGCGCCTACGAGCAGTACTTC. Translating gives CASSPYITRGSAYEQYF. Full variable domain (missing parts from reference TRBV9 and TRBJ2-7): DSGVTQTPKHLITATGQRVTLRCSPRSGDLSVYWYQQSLDQGLQFLIQYYNGEERAKGNILERFSAQQFPDLHSELNLSSLELGDSALYFCASSPYITRGSAYEQYFGPGTRLTVT.

The chain has TRBV19 and TRBJ1-2; the match to TRBD1 covers 10 bases. The V gene end was trimmed by 5 bases and the J gene end by 5 bases; junction bases not matched to a gene: 8. Germline CDR1 LNHDA, CDR2 SQIVND (reference sequence). The CDR3 length is 15 residues. CDR3 amino acids: CASSVRDRGLYGYTF. Here the CDR3 DNA reads TGTGCCAGTAGTGTCCGGGACAGGGGCCTGTATGGCTACACCTTC.

J is TRBJ1-2 and V is TRBV5-6, with a possible D match to TRBD1 (5 bases). The CDR3 has 14 amino acids. V shed 2 bases and J shed 4 bases, with 12 bases lying between them. Germline V gives CDR1 SGHDT, CDR2 YYEEEE. The CDR3: CASSFYGHRYGYTF. The CDR3 nucleotides are TGTGCCAGCAGCTTTTATGGACACCGCTATGGCTACACCTTC.

The chain combines TRBV12-3 or TRBV12-4 with TRBJ1-1; 10 nucleotides agree with TRBD1. The junction had 2 bases not matched to a gene; V was cut back by 3 bases and J by 7 bases. The CDR3 has 13 residues. Written as DNA, the CDR3 is TGTGCCAGCAGTTTTGGACAGGGGGGTGAAGCTTTCTTT. It translates to CASSFGQGGEAFF.

This chain uses TRBV24-1 with TRBJ1-5; 9 bases agree with TRBD1. CDR3 size: 14 residues. The germline V gene has CDR1 KGHDR and CDR2 SFDVKD. V was clipped by 3 bases and J by 7 bases; unmatched bases: 3. The CDR3: CATSDRDRVQPQHF. The DNA for the CDR3 is TGTGCCACCAGTGATAGGGACAGGGTGCAGCCCCAGCATTTT.

The chain combines TRBV6-5 with TRBJ1-2; TRBD1 is a possible D gene (6 bases). Germline values: CDR1 MNHEY, CDR2 SVGAGI. Trimming removed 6 bases at V and 5 bases at J, with 7 bases between. The CDR3 is 11 amino acids. DNA for the CDR3: TGTGCCAGCAGAGGACAGTATGGCTACACCTTC. This encodes CASRGQYGYTF.

Remarks on this clone: This same CDR3 is encoded by further DNA sequences in the sample. V gene TRBV19 combines with J gene TRBJ1-1; 7 bases map to TRBD1. Trimming cost V 4 bases and J 1 base; bases outside gene matches: 3. Germline V gene sequence: CDR1 LNHDA, CDR2 SQIVND (reference sequence). This CDR3 has 14 amino acids. The CDR3 bases are TGTGCCAGTAGTACGGGACAGAGGAACACTGAAGCTTTCTTT. Its protein product is CASSTGQRNTEAFF. Filled out from reference TRBV19 and TRBJ1-1, the complete variable domain reads DGGITQSPKYLFRKEGQNVTLSCEQNLNHDAMYWYRQDPGQGLRLIYYSQIVNDFQKGDIAEGYSVSREKKESFPLTVTSAQKNPTAFYLCASSTGQRNTEAFFGQGTRLTVV.

This sequence joins TRBV5-5 and TRBJ1-4, with unresolved D. The CDR3 totals 15 residues. V was cut by 2 bases and J by 2 bases, with 10 bases left in between. CDR1 SGHKS and CDR2 YYEKEE come from the germline V gene (reference sequence). CDR3 loop: CASSFGTLTNEKLFF. The CDR3 DNA reads as TGTGCCAGCAGCTTTGGCACCCTGACTAATGAAAAACTGTTTTTT.

This clone was counted ten times or more. The chain recombines TRBV2 with TRBJ1-3; no clear D. V lost 2 bases to trimming and J lost 0 bases, with 14 bases between them. The CDR3 loop spans 17 amino acids. CDR1 is SNHLY and CDR2 is FYNNEI in the germline V gene. The CDR3 protein is CASSEQTTLLSGNTIYF. Written as DNA, the CDR3 is TGTGCCAGCAGTGAACAGACGACCCTACTCTCTGGAAACACCATATATTTT.

The chain joins TRBV6-5 to TRBJ1-4; the D gene is possibly TRBD1 (6 bases). The CDR3 contains 15 residues. The V end was cut by 5 bases, the J end by 4 bases, with 14 bases between. The germline V gene has CDR1 MNHEY and CDR2 SVGAGI. CDR3 protein: CASSMGGLVNEKLFF. The CDR3 nucleotides are TGTGCCAGCAGTATGGGGGGGCTTGTTAATGAAAAACTGTTTTTT.

This rearrangement joins TRBV28 to TRBJ2-7; D assignment may be TRBD1 or TRBD2 (6 bases each). CDR1 is MDHEN, CDR2 SYDVKM, per germline. CDR3 length: 13 amino acids. The V end lost 9 bases, the J end lost 12 bases, and 24 bases lay between the germline ends. CDR3 sequence: CASSAYRGLAWYV. In DNA form, the CDR3 reads TGTGCCAGTTCTGCTTACCGGGGGCTGGCGTGGTACGTC.

This sequence joins TRBV12-5 and TRBJ2-7; TRBD2 matches 10 bases. Germline lookup yields CDR1 LGHNT and CDR2 FRNRAP. V was pared by 3 bases and J by 2 bases, with 1 base of the junction left unmatched. The CDR3 spans 14 residues. The chain's CDR3 is CASGLGTSAYEQYF. The DNA for the CDR3 is TGTGCTAGTGGTTTAGGGACTAGCGCCTACGAGCAGTACTTC.

This chain uses TRBV5-8 with TRBJ2-1; D not certain. V gave up 1 base and J gave up 4 bases, with 18 bases separating them. The CDR3 totals 17 residues. Germline CDR1 reads SGHTS; CDR2 reads YDEGEE. CDR3 protein: CASSLRTLPVEYNEQFF. The CDR3 DNA sequence: TGTGCCAGCAGCTTGCGGACGCTCCCAGTAGAATACAATGAGCAGTTCTTC.

This clone was recorded only once. V gene TRBV24-1 combines with J gene TRBJ1-2; 10 nucleotides agree with TRBD1. Germline lookup yields CDR1 KGHDR and CDR2 SFDVKD. The J segment lost 6 bases and the V segment lost 3 bases, leaving 3 bases of the junction unmatched. The CDR3 has 14 residues. The CDR3 DNA follows: TGTGCCACCAGTGATGGGACAGGGGTCCATGGCTACACCTTC. Encoded protein: CATSDGTGVHGYTF.